This record concerns one TCR beta chain sequence. Its specificity is not known. The data belong to a study of OX40 agonist ivuxolimab in advanced cancers. About the research overall: Patients enrolled in dose escalation were diagnosed with hepatocellular carcinoma, melanoma, renal cell or head and neck cancer. Overall study findings and caveats: The work left the antigen specificity of expanded peripheral T cells undetermined. Clonal expansion among partial responders at 0.1-3.0 mg/kg ranked near the lowest.

V was cut by 7 bases and J by 0 bases, with 19 bases left in between. The length of the CDR3 is 18 residues. Germline values: CDR1 LNHDA, CDR2 SQIVND (reference sequence). TCRdb's table, derived via immunoSEQ multiplex PCR, lists solely in-frame clones and lacks some. The data show about 79,000 clones, roughly 91% seen once. The V gene is TRBV19, the J gene TRBJ2-6, with D possibly matching TRBD2 (5 bases). Here the sequenced sample was CD4+ or CD8+ T cells sorted from blood, taken in a trial of the OX40 agonist ivuxolimab. The receptor's source is an adult with an advanced solid tumor such as melanoma, head and neck, liver or kidney cancer. CDR3 DNA sequence: TGTGCCAGTACCTTCGGGATAACCGGACCCTCTGGGGCCAACGTCCTGACTTTC. Protein: CASTFGITGPSGANVLTF.